The 15 T cell receptor beta chains listed next were all sequenced from one sample in a study of CD8+CD57+ T cells in acquired aplastic anemia. By flow cytometry, patients selected for sequencing had shown an expansion of CD8+CD57+ cells. The study profiled TCR beta VDJ and CDR3 using genomic DNA as template. MiXCR was run by TCRdb on the reads, yielding one entry per CDR3 protein. The repertoire holds about half a million distinct CDR3 sequences, with approximately 32% as singletons. Source material: sorted CD4+, CD8+, or CD8+CD57+ T cells (not recorded which) from PBMCs. The source is a human donor with aplastic anemia.

This clonotype was recorded at least ten times. The chain has TRBV2 and TRBJ1-1; 8 positions agree with TRBD1. Germline values: CDR1 SNHLY, CDR2 FYNNEI. The CDR3 is 13 residues long. Trimming took 7 bases from V and 4 from J; bases not matched to a gene: 5. The CDR3: CASNLQGGTEAFF. The CDR3 DNA reads TGTGCCAGCAATTTACAGGGGGGCACTGAAGCTTTCTTT. Full variable domain (remainder filled in from reference TRBV2 and TRBJ1-1): EPEVTQTPSHQVTQMGQEVILRCVPISNHLYFYWYRQILGQKVEFLVSFYNNEISEKSEIFDDQFSVERPDGSNFTLKIRSTKLEDSAMYFCASNLQGGTEAFFGQGTRLTVV.

The chain joins TRBV5-1 to TRBJ1-6; unclear D gene. CDR1 is SGHRS, CDR2 YFSETQ, per germline. This CDR3 spans 17 amino acids. V was pared by 0 bases and J by 7 bases, with 17 bases between. CDR3 residues: CASSLVVSGIGNSPLHF. Written as DNA, the CDR3 is TGCGCCAGCAGCTTGGTGGTTTCGGGTATTGGAAATTCACCCCTCCACTTT.

V gene TRBV11-2 combines with J gene TRBJ2-3, with D tentatively TRBD2 (6 bases). CDR3 length: 17 amino acids. Germline V gene sequence: CDR1 SGHAT, CDR2 FQNNGV. Trimming took off 5 bases at V and 1 base at J, with 19 bases between the two ends. CDR3: CASSVVAGGYGTDTQYF. CDR3 sequence (DNA): TGTGCCAGCAGCGTAGTAGCCGGGGGATATGGCACAGATACGCAGTATTTT. The full variable domain, in which reference TRBV11-2 and TRBJ2-3 provide the parts outside the CDR3, is EAGVAQSPRYKIIEKRQSVAFWCNPISGHATLYWYQQILGQGPKLLIQFQNNGVVDDSQLPKDRFSAERLKGVDSTLKIQPAKLEDSAVYLCASSVVAGGYGTDTQYFGPGTRLTVL.

The chain couples TRBV7-2 to TRBJ2-5; D is perhaps TRBD2 (6 bases). The V and J ends lost 5 bases and 5 bases respectively, with 18 bases between them. In germline, CDR1 is SGHTA, CDR2 FQGNSA. This CDR3 contains 15 residues. The CDR3 DNA follows: TGTGCCAGCAGCCCCGGGGAGGTGTTGGGGGAGACCCAGTACTTC. The encoded protein is CASSPGEVLGETQYF.

In this sample, this clonotype turned up a few times. The rearrangement uses TRBV18 and TRBJ2-7, with D unclear. The CDR3 is 14 residues long. Trimming cost V 0 bases and J 2 bases, with 8 bases left between them. Germline V gene lookup returns CDR1 KGHSH and CDR2 LQKENI. The chain's CDR3 is CASSPPASPYEQYF. CDR3 sequence (DNA): TGTGCCAGCTCACCACCAGCCAGTCCCTACGAGCAGTACTTC. The full variable domain, with the rest looked up from reference TRBV18 and TRBJ2-7, is NAGVMQNPRHLVRRRGQEARLRCSPMKGHSHVYWYRQLPEEGLKFMVYLQKENIIDESGMPKERFSAEFPKEGPSILRIQQVVRGDSAAYFCASSPPASPYEQYFGPGTRLTVT.

This clonotype was seen only a few times. The rearrangement links TRBV2 to TRBJ2-3; 13 bases match TRBD2. This CDR3 has 17 amino acids. V trimming: 6 bases; J trimming: 5 bases; junction bases outside the gene matches: 11. The germline V gene has CDR1 SNHLY and CDR2 FYNNEI. Here the CDR3 reads CASRPGLAGSPGDTQYF. For the CDR3, the DNA is TGTGCCAGCAGACCGGGACTAGCGGGATCCCCGGGAGATACGCAGTATTTT. Full variable domain (rest looked up from reference TRBV2 and TRBJ2-3): EPEVTQTPSHQVTQMGQEVILRCVPISNHLYFYWYRQILGQKVEFLVSFYNNEISEKSEIFDDQFSVERPDGSNFTLKIRSTKLEDSAMYFCASRPGLAGSPGDTQYFGPGTRLTVL.

The chain joins TRBV7-9 to TRBJ1-1; D uncertain. V was cut by 6 bases and J by 3 bases, with 8 bases left in between. Germline-derived CDR1 and CDR2 are SEHNR and FQNEAQ (reference sequence). The CDR3 length is 12 residues. CDR3 residues: CASSFLYTEAFF. The DNA of the CDR3 is TGTGCCAGCAGTTTTCTATACACTGAAGCTTTCTTT.

Points on this clonotype: A read error is possible here, since a much larger clone lies one base away. The conserved phenylalanine or tryptophan is not found at the CDR3 terminus, so this likely reflects a read error. The V and J genes are TRBV11-2 and TRBJ1-5, with a tentative D call TRBD1 (5 bases). Germline loops: CDR1 SGHAT, CDR2 FQNNGV. This CDR3 has 17 residues. The ends were cut back, 3 bases at V and 0 bases at J, with 15 bases in the middle. This CDR3 reads CASSFVPAGLSNQPQHL. The CDR3 nucleotides are TGTGCCAGCAGCTTCGTCCCCGCAGGGCTTAGCAATCAGCCCCAGCATCTT.

The rearrangement uses TRBV10-3 and TRBJ1-1; D is ambiguous. V lost 3 bases and J lost 4, with 9 bases in between. Germline CDR1 ENHRY, CDR2 SYGVKD. The CDR3 covers 13 residues. The CDR3 sequence: CAISDGPSTEAFF. The CDR3 nucleotides read TGTGCCATCAGTGATGGACCCAGCACTGAAGCTTTCTTT.

This clonotype was detected only once. The chain is built from TRBV7-3 and TRBJ1-5, with 7 positions matching TRBD1. The V gene's germline CDR1 is SGHTA and CDR2 FQGTGA. Trimming at V came to 8 bases and at J to 4 bases, leaving 8 bases not matched to a gene. The CDR3 covers 14 residues. DNA for the CDR3: TGTGCCAGCCAGAGGGGCAGGGGGAATCAGCCCCAGCATTTT. Encoded protein: CASQRGRGNQPQHF.

This chain connects TRBV12-3 or TRBV12-4 to TRBJ1-4, with 10 bases matching TRBD1. CDR3 length: 14 residues. V dropped 6 bases and J dropped 8; count of bases not matched to a gene: 6. The CDR3 region has the DNA TGTGCCAGCAGACTTGGGACAGGGGACGAAAAACTGTTTTTT. It specifies CASRLGTGDEKLFF.

The CDR3 reads CASSKDRQGTGEQYF. As DNA, the CDR3 is TGTGCCAGCAGCAAAGATAGACAGGGGACGGGCGAGCAGTACTTC. The V call is TRBV6-1, the J call TRBJ2-7, with 8 bases fitting TRBD1. The germline V gene has CDR1 MNHNS and CDR2 SASEGT. With 6 bases clipped from V and 6 bases from J, the junction kept 13 bases outside the gene matches. The CDR3 runs 15 residues.

This clonotype was counted a few times. V and J are TRBV11-2 and TRBJ2-5, with D perhaps matching TRBD1 (6 bases). Germline CDR1 SGHAT, CDR2 FQNNGV. V was clipped by 5 bases and J by 5 bases, with 15 bases between them. The CDR3 totals 14 residues. CDR3 bases: TGTGCCAGCAGCGTCGGGACATTTGCGGAGACCCAGTACTTC. Translated, it gives CASSVGTFAETQYF. The entire variable domain, with the rest obtained from reference TRBV11-2 and TRBJ2-5, is as follows: EAGVAQSPRYKIIEKRQSVAFWCNPISGHATLYWYQQILGQGPKLLIQFQNNGVVDDSQLPKDRFSAERLKGVDSTLKIQPAKLEDSAVYLCASSVGTFAETQYFGPGTRLLVL.

This clonotype turned up a few times. The rearrangement uses TRBV4-2 and TRBJ2-7, with D possibly matching TRBD1 (7 bases). This CDR3 comprises 16 residues. V was shortened by 3 bases and J by 3 bases, with 18 bases between the two germline ends. Germline CDR1 is LGHNA and CDR2 is YNFKEQ. The CDR3: CASSHRLGTERYEQYF. The CDR3 region has the DNA TGTGCCAGCAGCCACCGACTAGGGACAGAGCGCTACGAGCAGTACTTC.

This clonotype has ten or more counts. CDR3 amino acids: CASSLTNSNQPQHF. CDR3 in DNA: TGTGCCAGCAGCTTAACCAATAGCAATCAGCCCCAGCATTTT. The chain combines TRBV7-9 with TRBJ1-5, with unresolved D. V lost 2 bases and J 0 bases, leaving 5 bases between the germline ends. This CDR3 has 14 amino acids. Germline loops: CDR1 SEHNR, CDR2 FQNEAQ (reference sequence).